The T cell receptor (beta chain) described here comes from a study of T cells in Graves' hyperthyroidism and ophthalmopathy. Study information: Peripheral blood specimens were obtained at initial diagnosis, prior to any treatment. Findings and caveats of the study: Blood also showed most of the thyroid clonotypes that were expanded above 0.001.

Patients were excluded because of uncontrolled infection, other autoimmune disease, pregnancy or lactation. From RNA transcripts, TCR beta CDR3 regions were amplified. HTBI primers were used for first-round RT-PCR of the TCR CDR3. TCRdb reprocessed the multiplex PCR reads via MiXCR and lists one record per CDR3 protein. The table shows approximately 400,000 distinct CDR3 sequences, with less than 15% occurring only once. This clonotype was counted ten times or more. The antigen is not known. This CDR3 contains 13 residues. Deletions cut 0 bases from V and 5 bases from J, with 8 bases between. Germline loops: CDR1 MNHNY, CDR2 SVGAGI (reference sequence).

Sequencing used blood. This sequence was found in a man aged 30 to 39 with Graves' hyperthyroidism that later progressed to Graves' ophthalmopathy. V is TRBV6-6 and J is TRBJ2-7; D is possibly TRBD2 (5 bases). CDR3 region: CASSYSGVDEQYF. CDR3 DNA sequence: TGTGCCAGCAGTTACTCCGGGGTCGACGAGCAGTACTTC.